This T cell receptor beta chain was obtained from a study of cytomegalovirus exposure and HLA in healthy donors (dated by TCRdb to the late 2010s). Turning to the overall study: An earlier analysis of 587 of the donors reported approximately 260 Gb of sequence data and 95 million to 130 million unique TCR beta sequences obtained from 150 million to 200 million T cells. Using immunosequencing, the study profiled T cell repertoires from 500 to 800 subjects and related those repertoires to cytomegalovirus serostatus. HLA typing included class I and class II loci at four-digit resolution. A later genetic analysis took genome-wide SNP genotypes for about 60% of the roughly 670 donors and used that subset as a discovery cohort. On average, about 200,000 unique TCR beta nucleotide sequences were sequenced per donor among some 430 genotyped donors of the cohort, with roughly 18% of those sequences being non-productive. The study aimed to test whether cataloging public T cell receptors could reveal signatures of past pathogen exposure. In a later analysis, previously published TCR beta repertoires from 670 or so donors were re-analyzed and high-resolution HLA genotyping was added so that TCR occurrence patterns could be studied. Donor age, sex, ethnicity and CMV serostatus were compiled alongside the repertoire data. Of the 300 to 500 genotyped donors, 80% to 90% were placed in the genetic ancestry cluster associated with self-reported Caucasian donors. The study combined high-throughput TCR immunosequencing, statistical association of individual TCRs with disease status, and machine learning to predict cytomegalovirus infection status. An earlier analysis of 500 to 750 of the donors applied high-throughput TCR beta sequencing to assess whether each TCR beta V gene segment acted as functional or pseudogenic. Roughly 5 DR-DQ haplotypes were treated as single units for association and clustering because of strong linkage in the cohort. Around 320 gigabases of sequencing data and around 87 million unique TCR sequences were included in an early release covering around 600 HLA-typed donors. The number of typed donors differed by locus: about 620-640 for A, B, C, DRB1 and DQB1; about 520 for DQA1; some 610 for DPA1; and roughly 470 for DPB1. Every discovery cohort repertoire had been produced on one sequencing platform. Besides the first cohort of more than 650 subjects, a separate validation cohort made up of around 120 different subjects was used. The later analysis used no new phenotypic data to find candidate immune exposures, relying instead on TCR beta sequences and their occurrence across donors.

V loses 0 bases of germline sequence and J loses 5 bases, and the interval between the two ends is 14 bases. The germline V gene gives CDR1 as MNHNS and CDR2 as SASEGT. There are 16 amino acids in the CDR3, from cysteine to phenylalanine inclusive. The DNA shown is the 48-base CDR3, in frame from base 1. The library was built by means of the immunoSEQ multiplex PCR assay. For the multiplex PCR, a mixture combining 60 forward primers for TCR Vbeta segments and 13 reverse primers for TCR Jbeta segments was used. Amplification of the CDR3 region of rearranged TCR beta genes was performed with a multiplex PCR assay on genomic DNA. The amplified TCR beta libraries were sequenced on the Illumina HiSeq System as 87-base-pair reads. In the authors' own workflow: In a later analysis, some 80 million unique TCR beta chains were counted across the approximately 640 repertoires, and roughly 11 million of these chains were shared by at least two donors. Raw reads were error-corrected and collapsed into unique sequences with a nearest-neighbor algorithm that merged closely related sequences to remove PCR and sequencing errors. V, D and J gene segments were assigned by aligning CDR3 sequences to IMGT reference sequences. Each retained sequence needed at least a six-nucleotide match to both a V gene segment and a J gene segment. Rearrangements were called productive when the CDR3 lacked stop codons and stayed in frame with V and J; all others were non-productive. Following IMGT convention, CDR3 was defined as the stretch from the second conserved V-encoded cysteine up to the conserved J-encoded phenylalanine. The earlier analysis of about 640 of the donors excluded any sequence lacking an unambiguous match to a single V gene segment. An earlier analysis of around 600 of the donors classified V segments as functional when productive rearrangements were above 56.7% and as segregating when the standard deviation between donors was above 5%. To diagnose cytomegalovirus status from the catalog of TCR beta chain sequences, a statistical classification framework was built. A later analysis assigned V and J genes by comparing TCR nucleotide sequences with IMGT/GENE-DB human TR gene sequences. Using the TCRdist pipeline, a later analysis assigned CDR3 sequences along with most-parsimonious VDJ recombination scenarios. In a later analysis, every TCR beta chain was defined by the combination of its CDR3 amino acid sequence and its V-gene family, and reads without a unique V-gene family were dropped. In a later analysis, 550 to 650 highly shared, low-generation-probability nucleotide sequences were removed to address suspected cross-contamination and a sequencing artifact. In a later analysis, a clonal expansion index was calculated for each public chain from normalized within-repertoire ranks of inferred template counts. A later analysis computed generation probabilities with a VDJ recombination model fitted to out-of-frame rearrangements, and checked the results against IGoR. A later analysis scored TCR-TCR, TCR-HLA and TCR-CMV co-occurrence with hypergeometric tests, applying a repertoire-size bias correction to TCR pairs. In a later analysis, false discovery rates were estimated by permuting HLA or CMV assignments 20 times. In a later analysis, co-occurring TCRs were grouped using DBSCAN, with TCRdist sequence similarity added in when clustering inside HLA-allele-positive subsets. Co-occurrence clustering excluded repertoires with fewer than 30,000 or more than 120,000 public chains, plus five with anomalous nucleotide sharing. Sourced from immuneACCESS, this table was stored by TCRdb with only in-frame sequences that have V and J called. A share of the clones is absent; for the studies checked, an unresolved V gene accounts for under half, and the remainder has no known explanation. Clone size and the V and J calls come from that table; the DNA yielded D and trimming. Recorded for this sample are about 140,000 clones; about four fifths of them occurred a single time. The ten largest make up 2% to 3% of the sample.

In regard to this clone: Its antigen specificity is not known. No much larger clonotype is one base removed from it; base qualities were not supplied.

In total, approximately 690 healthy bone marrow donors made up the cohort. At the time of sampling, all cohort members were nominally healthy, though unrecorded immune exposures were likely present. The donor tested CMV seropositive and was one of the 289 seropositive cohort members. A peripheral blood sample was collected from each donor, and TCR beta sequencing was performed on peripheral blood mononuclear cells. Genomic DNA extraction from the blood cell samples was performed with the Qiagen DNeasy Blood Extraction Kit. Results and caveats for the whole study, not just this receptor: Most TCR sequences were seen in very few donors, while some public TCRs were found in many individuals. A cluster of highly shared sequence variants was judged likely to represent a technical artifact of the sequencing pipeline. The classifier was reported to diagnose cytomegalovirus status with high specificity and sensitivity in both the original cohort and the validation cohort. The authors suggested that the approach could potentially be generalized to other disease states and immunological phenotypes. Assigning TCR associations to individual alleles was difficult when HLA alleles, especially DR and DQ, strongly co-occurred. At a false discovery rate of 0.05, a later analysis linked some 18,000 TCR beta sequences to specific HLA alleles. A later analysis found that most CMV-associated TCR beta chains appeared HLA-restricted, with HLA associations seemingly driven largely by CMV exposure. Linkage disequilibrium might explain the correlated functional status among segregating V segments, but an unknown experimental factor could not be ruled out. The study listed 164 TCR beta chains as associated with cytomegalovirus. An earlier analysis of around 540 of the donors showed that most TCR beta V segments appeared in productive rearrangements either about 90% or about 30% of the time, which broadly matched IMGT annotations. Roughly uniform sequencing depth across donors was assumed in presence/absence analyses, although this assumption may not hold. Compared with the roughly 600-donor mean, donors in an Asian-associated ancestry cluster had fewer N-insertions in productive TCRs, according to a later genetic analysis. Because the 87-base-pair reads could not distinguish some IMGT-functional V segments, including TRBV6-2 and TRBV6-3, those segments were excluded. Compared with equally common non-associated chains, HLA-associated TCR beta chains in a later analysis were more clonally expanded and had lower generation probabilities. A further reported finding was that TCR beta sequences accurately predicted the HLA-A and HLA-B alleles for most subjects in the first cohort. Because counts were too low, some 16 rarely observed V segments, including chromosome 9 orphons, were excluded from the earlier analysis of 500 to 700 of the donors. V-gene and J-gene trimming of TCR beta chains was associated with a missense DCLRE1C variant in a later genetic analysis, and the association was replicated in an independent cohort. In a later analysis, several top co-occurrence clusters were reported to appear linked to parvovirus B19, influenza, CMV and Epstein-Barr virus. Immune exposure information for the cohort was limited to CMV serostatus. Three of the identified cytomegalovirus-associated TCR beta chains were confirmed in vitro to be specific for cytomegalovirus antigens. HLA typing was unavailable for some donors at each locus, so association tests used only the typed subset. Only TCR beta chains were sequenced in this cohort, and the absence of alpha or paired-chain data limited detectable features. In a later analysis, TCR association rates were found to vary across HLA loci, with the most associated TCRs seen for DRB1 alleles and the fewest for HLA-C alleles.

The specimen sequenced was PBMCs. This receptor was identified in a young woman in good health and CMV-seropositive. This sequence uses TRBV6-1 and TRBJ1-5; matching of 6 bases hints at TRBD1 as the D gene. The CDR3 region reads CASSEAATGIHQPQHF. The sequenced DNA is TGTGCCAGCAGTGAAGCGGCCACAGGGATCCATCAGCCCCAGCATTTT.